Listed below are T cell receptor beta chains from one sample, sequenced in a study of T-cell reconstitution after alpha-beta-depleted transplantation in children. TCRdb recomputed calls from the PCR reads with MiXCR, one row per CDR3 protein. The repertoire includes around 87,000 distinct CDR3 sequences, 7% to 9% of them detected once, and 6.9% sits in the top ten. This sample comprised PBMCs from the stem cell graft donor, obtained from the stem cell graft. The source of these receptors is a human donor who donated a stem cell graft to a child with congenital amegakaryocytic thrombocytopenia. Each CDR3 is given with its conserved first and last residue. D genes are given only for firm matches. Not all rows give a size; the values are once, few, many and, for expanded clones, a class.

size: NA
V: TRBV7-9
D: NA
J: TRBJ1-2
CDR3: CASSLSGGDYGYTF

size: many
V: TRBV5-1
D: TRBD2
J: TRBJ2-2
CDR3: CASSLRLAGGAGELFF

size: many
V: TRBV6-1
D: NA
J: TRBJ2-1
CDR3: CASSRRLRGPNEQFF

size: many
V: TRBV5-6
D: TRBD2
J: TRBJ2-3
CDR3: CASSWGLESTDTQYF

size: many
V: TRBV6-2/TRBV6-3
D: TRBD2
J: TRBJ2-1
CDR3: CASSYSPPASGLYNEQFF

size: NA
V: TRBV15
D: NA
J: TRBJ1-6
CDR3: CATSRDFGNSPLHF

size: many
V: TRBV5-1
D: NA
J: TRBJ2-2
CDR3: CASSLVPGDTGELFF

size: many
V: TRBV6-4
D: NA
J: TRBJ2-1
CDR3: CASSTSLESVGQFF

size: few
V: TRBV2
D: TRBD2
J: TRBJ2-3
CDR3: CARCLLRGTTSPSTDTQYF

size: many
V: TRBV15
D: NA
J: TRBJ2-7
CDR3: CATSRAGAASSYEQYF

size: many
V: TRBV7-9
D: NA
J: TRBJ2-3
CDR3: CASSLALAARTDTQYF

size: many
V: TRBV20-1
D: NA
J: TRBJ1-2
CDR3: CSATDSLNYGYTF

size: many
V: TRBV7-2
D: NA
J: TRBJ1-6
CDR3: CASSPQAGLNSPLHF

size: many
V: TRBV5-6
D: TRBD1
J: TRBJ1-6
CDR3: CASSLAGTGNSPLHF

size: many
V: TRBV3-1
D: NA
J: TRBJ2-2
CDR3: CASSPPKGESTGELFF

size: NA
V: TRBV7-2
D: NA
J: TRBJ2-7
CDR3: CASSSDRRVDEQYF

size: many
V: TRBV6-5
D: NA
J: TRBJ1-4
CDR3: CASSPTGVVGEKLFF

size: many
V: TRBV6-5
D: NA
J: TRBJ2-3
CDR3: CASSYSRPGADTQYF

size: many
V: TRBV5-6
D: TRBD1
J: TRBJ2-3
CDR3: CASSLKGQGTTDTQYF

size: many
V: TRBV4-3
D: NA
J: TRBJ2-5
CDR3: CASSQESGYGETQYF

size: many
V: TRBV5-1
D: NA
J: TRBJ2-5
CDR3: CASSLGAAQETQYF

size: many
V: TRBV9
D: NA
J: TRBJ2-1
CDR3: CASSDEGHSYNEQFF

size: many
V: TRBV27
D: NA
J: TRBJ2-3
CDR3: CASSSSGPRGYTQYF

size: NA
V: TRBV5-4
D: NA
J: TRBJ2-1
CDR3: CASSWGTGESFF

size: few
V: TRBV2
D: TRBD1
J: TRBJ1-1
CDR3: CASKTGGNTEAFF

size: few
V: TRBV7-9
D: NA
J: TRBJ1-1
CDR3: CASSEDSLNTEAFF

size: NA
V: TRBV3-1
D: NA
J: TRBJ1-1
CDR3: CASSQQGKTEAFF

size: many
V: TRBV4-1
D: TRBD2
J: TRBJ2-1
CDR3: CASSQDNRLAGLNEQFF

size: many
V: TRBV28
D: NA
J: TRBJ2-3
CDR3: CASSDGTGVRDTQYF

size: NA
V: TRBV30
D: NA
J: TRBJ1-4
CDR3: CAWSVADYEKLFF

size: many
V: TRBV7-6
D: TRBD1
J: TRBJ2-1
CDR3: CASSLHGTGQVPNEQFF

size: NA
V: TRBV20-1
D: NA
J: TRBJ2-5
CDR3: CSASEGGWDGETQYF

size: many
V: TRBV5-5
D: NA
J: TRBJ2-3
CDR3: CASSLVVFRTDTQYF

size: NA
V: TRBV30
D: TRBD2
J: TRBJ2-7
CDR3: CAWSLAGASYEQYF

size: many
V: TRBV7-3
D: NA
J: TRBJ2-3
CDR3: CASSPRATADTQYF

size: many
V: TRBV10-1
D: NA
J: TRBJ2-2
CDR3: CASSAELSGELFF

size: many
V: TRBV5-1
D: NA
J: TRBJ2-7
CDR3: CASSLRASPSYEQYF

size: many
V: TRBV4-3
D: TRBD1
J: TRBJ1-2
CDR3: CASSQQTGDYGYTF

size: many
V: TRBV6-5
D: NA
J: TRBJ1-1
CDR3: CASSYSANTEAFF

size: NA
V: TRBV2
D: NA
J: TRBJ2-7
CDR3: CASSARGHANDGQYF

size: many
V: TRBV6-5
D: NA
J: TRBJ2-7
CDR3: CASSYNRVLEQYF

size: many
V: TRBV27
D: TRBD2
J: TRBJ2-5
CDR3: CASSSEIAGKETQYF

size: many
V: TRBV7-9
D: TRBD1
J: TRBJ1-1
CDR3: CASSDYDRAYGTEAFF

size: many
V: TRBV20-1
D: TRBD1
J: TRBJ1-2
CDR3: CSARDRGGYGYTF

size: many
V: TRBV7-3
D: TRBD2
J: TRBJ2-1
CDR3: CASSLAGGHNEQFF

size: many
V: TRBV20-1
D: NA
J: TRBJ1-1
CDR3: CSASPELNTEAFF

size: many
V: TRBV19
D: NA
J: TRBJ2-1
CDR3: CASSMGGVGYNEQFF

size: NA
V: TRBV7-2
D: NA
J: TRBJ1-5
CDR3: CASSLEIGIGNQPQHF

size: many
V: TRBV5-1
D: NA
J: TRBJ2-5
CDR3: CASSPRRAGALETQYF

size: many
V: TRBV5-1
D: TRBD2
J: TRBJ2-1
CDR3: CASGKKLAGGTTYNEQFF

size: many
V: TRBV5-1
D: NA
J: TRBJ1-1
CDR3: CASSSVQNTEAFF

size: NA
V: TRBV6-5
D: TRBD2
J: TRBJ2-1
CDR3: CASSYASGGPFDEQFF

size: many
V: TRBV20-1
D: TRBD1
J: TRBJ1-1
CDR3: CSARPRGIEAFF

size: few
V: TRBV11-2
D: TRBD2
J: TRBJ2-2
CDR3: CASSSILAGGITGELFF

size: many
V: TRBV20-1
D: TRBD2
J: TRBJ2-7
CDR3: CSARSSLAGGPFGSYEQYF